This T cell receptor beta chain originates from a study of beta chain features in type 1 diabetes (dated by TCRdb to 2016 to 2019). About the full investigation: Patients and healthy donors did not differ in mean age, gender distribution, total cell number or subset yield. Across all samples, some 100,000,000 sorted cells were examined, and cell number per subset correlated strongly with RNA yield. The study compared the TCRB repertoires of sorted circulating CD4+ T cell subsets in recently diagnosed type 1 diabetes patients with those in matched healthy donors. Regulatory and stem cell-like memory subsets were isolated from only 8 patients and roughly 8 healthy donors, whereas naive and central memory subsets came from all 30 or so donors.

The entire amount of isolated RNA was reverse transcribed using the High Capacity cDNA Reverse Transcription Kit, so the sequenced TCRB transcripts were expressed ones. Deep immunoSEQ sequencing was applied to naive, central memory and regulatory T cell samples, giving an average of about 3.57 million total reads per sample. Sorted cells were lysed in RLT buffer and RNA was extracted with DNase-treated RNeasy Micro or Mini kits, depending on cell number. Each cell subset was processed separately to prevent cross-contamination, with patient and healthy donor samples processed together. TCRB sequences were amplified from cDNA with the immunoSEQ multiplex PCR, producing 87-bp fragments spanning the CDR3 region. Sequencing of the amplicons was performed on the Illumina HiSeq platform. The source study handled its data this way. Synthetic template baselines were used to correct PCR bias computationally, reads within Hamming distance 2 were collapsed together, and singletons that could not be merged were discarded. Reads were aligned against IMGT so that V, D and J genes, CDR3 length and insertions or deletions at six rearrangement sites could be assigned. Clonotype counts were normalized to sorted cell number within each subset before computing true diversity and Gini coefficients with the tcR R package. The overlap coefficient, calculated on TCRB nucleotide sequences, was used to quantify repertoire sharing. As a proxy for the pre-selection repertoire, out-of-frame TCRB sequences from naive cells were analyzed. The table comes from immuneACCESS by way of TCRdb, which keeps in-frame sequences with V and J called. Part of the clones is missing from these tables; in studies checked, under half for an unresolved V gene and the rest for unknown reasons. That table gives V, J and clone size, and the DNA gave D and trimming. For this sample there are roughly 500,000 clones; 30% appear just once. The leading ten clones occupy 0.06% to 0.07% of the sample.

From each donor, a single peripheral blood sample of 100 to 150 mL on average was drawn into heparinised tubes. A BD FACSAria II was used to sort naive, central memory, regulatory and stem cell-like memory CD4+ T cells with a panel that included CD45RO, CCR7, CD25, CD127, CD95 and CD27. A purity above 95% was achieved for all sorted populations. PBMCs were isolated right away by Lymphoprep density gradient centrifugation and were stained directly, without culture. So that batch effects would be minimized, each experiment stained and sorted samples in pairs, pairing one healthy donor with one patient. Of note for this clone: Its antigen is unknown. No quality values exist for individual bases; no much larger clone is one base distant.

Relative to germline, V is missing 4 bases and J is missing 7 bases, with 7 bases of the junction outside any gene match. The CDR3, cysteine through phenylalanine, is 15 amino acids long. This entry keeps only the CDR3 DNA: 45 bases, framed from base 1. Reading the germline V gene gives CDR1 MGHRA and CDR2 YSYEKL. What the work shows at the level of the full study, not this receptor alone: PCR may preferentially amplify shorter templates, but because patient and control samples were amplified and corrected together, any resulting skew would affect both groups equally. Sequencing cDNA rather than genomic DNA could over-represent highly expressing activated cells, although activation and CD3 levels did not differ between groups. The naive, central memory and regulatory TCRB repertoires appeared to resemble one another more closely among patients than among healthy donors. HLA sub-analyses involved small numbers of individuals, so any influence of HLA type on TCRB rearrangement remained unresolved. Type 1 diabetes patients showed a moderate but significant shortening of TCRB CDR3 length in all four CD4+ subsets. At VDJ recombination sites, patients with type 1 diabetes made fewer insertions and deleted more nucleotides, a pattern implying thymic rearrangement abnormalities.

Material for sequencing was naive CD4+ T cells from blood. The label giving this sample's cell subset or site can be read as: true naive CD4+ T cells. Recombination joined TRBV4-1 with TRBJ2-2; 9 bases in the junction line up with TRBD2. The source of this sequence is a young man in good health. The base sequence is TGCGCCAGCAGCCGGGGGCTAGCGGGATTCGGGGAGCTGTTTTTT. Translation gives CASSRGLAGFGELFF.